This is a list of T cell receptor beta chains from one sample in a study of blood T cell repertoires in COVID-19. TCRdb's copy holds only in-frame clones and misses some; the assay was immunoSEQ multiplex PCR. The sample shows under 300,000 clones, approximately 80% of them seen only once. The sample was peripheral blood. The receptor set was obtained from a woman in her sixties with active or convalescent COVID-19. Each CDR3 is given with its conserved first and last residue. The D gene is left open where the match is weak. Rows give clone size only sometimes, using once, few, many, or a class for an expanded clone.

v_gene	d_gene	j_gene	len	abundance	CDR3nt	CDR3aa
TRBV12-5	TRBD2	TRBJ2-3	14	.	TGTGCTAGTGGTCCCTCCGGGGGGTCAGATACGCAGTATTTT	CASGPSGGSDTQYF
TRBV9	.	TRBJ2-3	12	.	TGTGCCAGCAGTCTCCTCACAGATACGCAGTATTTT	CASSLLTDTQYF
TRBV5-4	TRBD1	TRBJ2-5	16	.	TGTGCCAGCAGCTCCTTCCCGGACAGGGGGCCAGAGACCCAGTACTTC	CASSSFPDRGPETQYF
TRBV7-9	.	TRBJ2-3	15	.	TGTGCCAGCAGCTCGGGGGAATCTAGCACAGATACGCAGTATTTT	CASSSGESSTDTQYF
TRBV21-1	.	TRBJ1-4	18	once	TGTGCCAGTTACCCTAGGCCGGGACAGGGATCCACTAATGAAAAACTGTTTTTT	CASYPRPGQGSTNEKLFF
TRBV30	.	TRBJ1-4	14	.	TGTGCCTGGAACATGCAGGGTTTCAATGAAAAACTGTTTTTT	CAWNMQGFNEKLFF
TRBV6-5	.	TRBJ1-5	13	.	TGTGCCAGCAGTTACGCCGAGATGGGAGCCCAGCATTTT	CASSYAEMGAQHF
TRBV19	TRBD2	TRBJ2-1	16	once	TGTGCCAGTAGCCCCCAATGGGGCGGGGGTGGCAATGAGCAGTTCTTC	CASSPQWGGGGNEQFF
TRBV18	.	TRBJ2-2	16	.	TGTGCCAGCTCACCTACAGGGGACTCGAACACCGGGGAGCTGTTTTTT	CASSPTGDSNTGELFF
TRBV19	.	TRBJ2-7	14	few	TGTGCCAGTAGTTCCCCAGATAAGTCCTACGAGCAGTACTTC	CASSSPDKSYEQYF
TRBV29-1	TRBD1	TRBJ1-1	17	.	TGCAGCGTTGAAGGAGTGGGGACAGGGGCATCGAACACTGAAGCTTTCTTT	CSVEGVGTGASNTEAFF
TRBV12-3/TRBV12-4	.	TRBJ2-1	12	.	TGTGCCAGCAGTACCCGGTACAATGAGCAGTTCTTC	CASSTRYNEQFF
TRBV15	.	TRBJ1-1	13	many	TGTGCCACCGCGGGGCATAGAACCACTGAAGCTTTCTTT	CATAGHRTTEAFF